These 26 T cell receptor beta chains share one sample of origin, sequenced in a study of T-cell memory formation after mild COVID-19. TCRdb processed the 5' RACE reads anew with MiXCR; each CDR3 protein has one entry. The data contain 150,000 to 200,000 distinct CDR3 sequences, roughly 31% of them singletons. What was sequenced was PBMCs or a T cell subset sorted from them (not recorded which). The receptors stem from an adult woman who had mild COVID-19 (a few samples of this study predate the infection). Cell type and time point are not known.

This clonotype has at least ten counts. Here the CDR3 reads CATQGQNTEAFF. The CDR3 bases are TGTGCCACACAGGGTCAGAACACTGAAGCTTTCTTT. The chain links TRBV7-9 to TRBJ1-1; maybe TRBD1 (6 bases). The germline V gene has CDR1 SEHNR and CDR2 FQNEAQ (reference sequence). CDR3 length equals 12 residues. Deletions cut 10 bases from V and 1 base from J, with 10 bases between.

This chain joins TRBV20-1 and TRBJ1-1; 7 bases are a match to TRBD1. The germline V gene encodes CDR1 DFQATT and CDR2 SNEGSKA (reference sequence). The CDR3 totals 13 residues. With V trimmed by 3 bases and J by 7 bases, 8 bases remained unmatched. Written as DNA, the CDR3 is TGCAGTGCTAGGCGGAACCGGGACAGTGAAGCTTTCTTT. Its protein product is CSARRNRDSEAFF.

About this clonotype: One end of the junction fails to match germline, which may point to a read error. This chain uses TRBV7-7 with TRBJ2-5; tentative D call: TRBD2 (7 bases). The CDR3 totals 15 residues. Germline V gene data show CDR1 as SSHAT and CDR2 as FNYEAQ (reference sequence). CDR3 amino acids: CASSLRGGAGETQYF. CDR3 in DNA: TGTGCTAGCAGCCTGAGAGGGGGGGCTGGGGAGACCCAGTACTTC.

The J gene is TRBJ2-7, the V gene TRBV4-1; no definite D call. The germline V and J ends were trimmed by 4 bases and 2 bases, with 15 bases remaining between them. Per the germline V gene, CDR1 is MGHRA and CDR2 is YSYEKL. The CDR3 is 15 amino acids. DNA for the CDR3: TGCGCCAGCAGCCCAACGATAGGGATGGCCTACGAGCAGTACTTC. It yields the protein CASSPTIGMAYEQYF.

The gene calls are TRBV30 and TRBJ2-1, with D tentatively TRBD1 (5 bases). The CDR3 has 10 amino acids. Germline V gives CDR1 GTSNPN, CDR2 SVGIG (reference sequence). The germline V and J ends were trimmed by 8 bases and 8 bases, with 10 bases remaining between them. The CDR3 DNA is TGTGCCCTCGCAGGGTATGAGCAGTTCTTC. Protein sequence: CALAGYEQFF.

The chain employs TRBV7-7 and TRBJ2-5; D may match TRBD1 or TRBD2 (6 bases each). This CDR3 spans 14 amino acids. Germline CDR1 SSHAT, CDR2 FNYEAQ (reference sequence). V lost 1 base to trimming and J lost 3 bases, with 9 bases between them. The CDR3 DNA sequence: TGTGCCAGCAGCTTAGAAGGGGGGAAAGAGACCCAGTACTTC. This encodes CASSLEGGKETQYF.

The V gene is TRBV5-1, the J gene TRBJ2-1; D possibly corresponds to TRBD2 (6 bases). CDR1 and CDR2 (germline): SGHRS, YFSETQ. The CDR3 sequence is 16 residues long. V gave up 2 bases and J gave up 5 bases, with 17 bases separating them. CDR3 region: CASSFRPGTGNNEQFF. Here the CDR3 DNA reads TGCGCCAGCAGCTTTCGTCCCGGGACTGGTAACAATGAGCAGTTCTTC.

This clonotype was counted between two and nine times. This chain uses TRBV25-1 with TRBJ2-3; D is uncertain. Germline V CDR1 and CDR2: MGHDK, SYGVNS. The CDR3 sequence is 12 residues long. The V gene lost 0 bases and the J gene lost 5 bases, with 3 bases spanning the gap. CDR3 region: CASSEYRDTQYF. CDR3 sequence (DNA): TGTGCCAGCAGTGAATACAGAGATACGCAGTATTTT.

The chain links TRBV6-5 to TRBJ2-7, with TRBD2 matching 16 bases. V lost 7 bases to trimming and J lost 5 bases; unmatched junction nucleotides: 5. The CDR3 has 15 residues. The germline V gene has CDR1 MNHEY and CDR2 SVGAGI. The CDR3 DNA sequence: TGTGCCAGCACCGGGACTAGCGGGAGGGTCCACGAGCAGTACTTC. It translates to CASTGTSGRVHEQYF.

This clonotype appeared a few times. Relative to the germline gene, one junction end is altered; a read error may explain this. This sequence joins TRBV5-1 and TRBJ2-3; D call uncertain. The CDR3 loop spans 13 amino acids. In germline, CDR1 is SGHRS, CDR2 YFSETQ. Here the CDR3 DNA reads TGTGCCAGCAGCCAAAGGTCCACAGATACGCAGTATTTT. This sequence encodes CASSQRSTDTQYF.

This clonotype was seen more than once but under ten times. This rearrangement joins TRBV11-1 to TRBJ2-6; D remains ambiguous. V gave up 4 bases and J gave up 0 bases, with 7 bases separating them. The length of the CDR3 is 15 residues. In germline, CDR1 is SGHAT, CDR2 FQDESV (reference sequence). CDR3 DNA sequence: TGTGCCAGCAGCTCCGGGCTCTCTGGGGCCAACGTCCTGACTTTC. It is translated as CASSSGLSGANVLTF.

The genes are TRBV15 and TRBJ2-7; 9 nucleotides agree with TRBD2. In germline, CDR1 is LNHNV, CDR2 YYDKDF (reference sequence). The CDR3 sequence is 15 residues long. V dropped 5 bases and J dropped 3; count of bases not matched to a gene: 8. In DNA form, the CDR3 reads TGTGCCACCAGCGAAACTAGCGGGCGGCTCTACGAGCAGTACTTC. Protein product: CATSETSGRLYEQYF.

The table lists this clonotype with a few counts. J is TRBJ2-3 and V is TRBV24-1; TRBD1 matches at 10 bases. The CDR3 spans 18 residues. The junction had 9 bases not matched to a gene; V was cut back by 4 bases and J by 0 bases. Germline V gene sequence: CDR1 KGHDR, CDR2 SFDVKD. Written as DNA, the CDR3 is TGTGCCACCAGTGACCGGGACAGGGGTCTTTTGAGCACAGATACGCAGTATTTT. It translates to CATSDRDRGLLSTDTQYF.

The chain has TRBV7-9 and TRBJ2-1, with a tentative D call TRBD1 (5 bases). CDR1 is SEHNR and CDR2 is FQNEAQ in the germline V gene (reference sequence). V lost 1 base and J lost 8, with 15 bases in between. The CDR3 is 15 residues long. CDR3 sequence (DNA): TGTGCCAGCAGCTTAGTGGGCAGGGAACAGGATGAGCAGTTCTTC. Amino acids: CASSLVGREQDEQFF. The full variable domain, with the rest looked up from reference TRBV7-9 and TRBJ2-1, is DTGVSQNPRHKITKRGQNVTFRCDPISEHNRLYWYRQTLGQGPEFLTYFQNEAQLEKSRLLSDRFSAERPKGSFSTLEIQRTEQGDSAMYLCASSLVGREQDEQFFGPGTRLTVL.

CDR3 loop: CAISEPSGQGSEQYF. CDR3 sequence (DNA): TGTGCCATCAGTGAGCCTTCTGGACAGGGTTCCGAGCAGTACTTC. V is TRBV10-3 and J is TRBJ2-7; 8 bases line up with TRBD1. Trimming at V came to 2 bases and at J to 6 bases, leaving 9 bases not matched to a gene. The V gene's germline CDR1 is ENHRY and CDR2 SYGVKD. The CDR3 contains 15 residues.

The chain uses TRBV6-1 and TRBJ1-1; the D is unclear. V lost 6 bases, J lost 2 bases, and 19 bases lay in between. CDR1 is MNHNS, CDR2 SASEGT, per germline. This CDR3 is 16 amino acids long. CDR3 sequence reads: CASSEPGRLRNTEAFF. CDR3 sequence (DNA): TGTGCCAGCAGCGAACCAGGACGTCTACGTAACACTGAAGCTTTCTTT.

The genes are TRBV27 and TRBJ2-6; 9 bases agree with TRBD1. Germline trimming cut 3 bases from V and 0 bases from J; bases unmatched to any gene: 12. Per the germline V gene, CDR1 is MNHEY and CDR2 is SMNVEV (reference sequence). CDR3 length: 20 amino acids. The chain's CDR3 is CASSFSRRGQGNSGANVLTF. CDR3 in DNA: TGTGCCAGCAGTTTCTCACGGAGGGGACAGGGCAACTCTGGGGCCAACGTCCTGACTTTC.

J is TRBJ1-2 and V is TRBV24-1; D is uncertain. Trimming removed 2 bases at V and 4 bases at J, with 7 bases between. The length of the CDR3 is 13 residues. Germline loops: CDR1 KGHDR, CDR2 SFDVKD. Written as DNA, the CDR3 is TGTGCCACCAGTGATTGGTCCGGCTATGGCTACACCTTC. Residues: CATSDWSGYGYTF.

Details on this clonotype: Compared with germline, one end of the junction differs, possibly owing to a read error. The CDR3 nucleotides read TGTGCCACCAGTGATTCCCGACAGGGGGTGAAGACTGAAGCTTTCTTT. This gives the protein CATSDSRQGVKTEAFF. The chain links TRBV24-1 to TRBJ1-1; the match to TRBD1 covers 9 bases. Germline CDR1 is KGHDR and CDR2 is SFDVKD. The length of the CDR3 is 16 residues.

V usage is TRBV20-1 and J usage is TRBJ1-5; TRBD1 matches 8 bases. This CDR3 spans 16 amino acids. Trimming cost V 3 bases and J 6 bases; bases outside gene matches: 13. From germline, CDR1 is DFQATT and CDR2 SNEGSKA (reference sequence). The chain's CDR3 is CSAREDRELESQPQHF. CDR3 coding DNA: TGCAGTGCTAGGGAGGACAGGGAGTTGGAGAGTCAGCCCCAGCATTTT.

The sample holds one count of this clonotype. The gene calls are TRBV27 and TRBJ2-7; 7 positions agree with TRBD1. The germline V gene encodes CDR1 MNHEY and CDR2 SMNVEV (reference sequence). The junction had 4 bases not matched to a gene; V was cut back by 2 bases and J by 0 bases. The CDR3 runs 15 residues. This CDR3 reads CASSLAGGISYEQYF. For the CDR3, the DNA is TGTGCCAGCAGTTTAGCAGGGGGAATCTCCTACGAGCAGTACTTC.

A few counts support this clonotype. This chain links TRBV5-1 with TRBJ2-2; 10 bases map to TRBD2. V dropped 5 bases and J dropped 5; count of bases not matched to a gene: 9. CDR1 and CDR2 from the germline V gene are SGHRS and YFSETQ. The CDR3 extends over 16 amino acids. The CDR3 is CASRPAGGPRTGELFF. DNA for the CDR3: TGCGCCAGCAGGCCAGCGGGAGGGCCTCGAACCGGGGAGCTGTTTTTT.

This clonotype was counted between two and nine times. The chain combines TRBV7-8 with TRBJ2-7; TRBD1 matches at 11 bases. Germline CDR1 is SGHVS and CDR2 is FQNEAQ. With 0 bases clipped from V and 7 bases from J, the junction kept 8 bases outside the gene matches. The CDR3 runs to 16 residues. The CDR3 region is CASSLALGQGVGEQYF. In DNA form, the CDR3 reads TGTGCCAGCAGCTTAGCCTTGGGACAGGGGGTAGGAGAGCAGTACTTC.

This sequence joins TRBV15 and TRBJ2-5; tentative D call: TRBD1 (6 bases). This CDR3 is 17 amino acids long. V lost 6 bases, J lost 4 bases, and 24 bases lay in between. Germline assignment: CDR1 LNHNV and CDR2 YYDKDF (reference sequence). CDR3 DNA sequence: TGTGCCACCAGAGGACGAGGAGCAGGGGTCCTTGCAGAGACCCAGTACTTC. Translation gives CATRGRGAGVLAETQYF.

This clonotype was observed a handful of times. The J gene is TRBJ1-5, the V gene TRBV12-3 or TRBV12-4; D is uncertain. The CDR3 consists of 11 residues. The V and J ends lost 5 bases and 10 bases respectively, with 9 bases between them. CDR3 amino acids: CASSASLPQHF. The CDR3 coding sequence is TGTGCCAGCAGTGCTTCGTTACCCCAGCATTTT.

This clonotype has a handful of counts. The chain combines TRBV18 with TRBJ1-5; no definite D call. V was cut by 3 bases and J by 6 bases, with 15 bases left in between. The CDR3 sequence is 15 residues long. Germline V lookup: CDR1 KGHSH, CDR2 LQKENI. The CDR3: CASSPRAEFPQPQHF. DNA of the CDR3: TGTGCCAGCTCACCCCGGGCAGAGTTCCCTCAGCCCCAGCATTTT.